Below are 15 T cell receptor beta chains sequenced from a single sample in a study of Graves' ophthalmopathy and Graves' hyperthyroidism. RNA transcripts provided the template for amplifying TCR beta CDR3 regions. RT-PCR with HTBI primers came first, then second-round multiplex PCR. TCRdb ran MiXCR on the multiplex PCR reads and lists one entry per CDR3 protein. The sample consists of about 620,000 distinct CDR3 sequences, 20% to 25% of them appearing once. Sequencing was carried out using peripheral blood. These receptor sequences come from a woman aged 18-29 years with stable Graves' hyperthyroidism. Some clones in this sample may be carry-over from other donors' samples.

This clonotype occurred many times. This rearrangement joins TRBV6-5 to TRBJ2-5; 14 bases map to TRBD2. CDR1 and CDR2 (germline): MNHEY, SVGAGI. The CDR3 runs to 15 residues. With V trimmed by 5 bases and J by 3 bases, 2 bases remained unmatched. The CDR3 spells CASSMGLAGEETQYF. CDR3 nucleotide sequence: TGTGCCAGCAGTATGGGACTAGCGGGAGAAGAGACCCAGTACTTC.

This rearrangement joins TRBV19 to TRBJ1-1, with D maybe TRBD1 (6 bases). Trimming removed 6 bases at V and 3 bases at J, with 14 bases between. The germline CDR1 and CDR2 sequences are LNHDA and SQIVND (reference sequence). This CDR3 has 14 residues. CDR3 in DNA: TGTGCCAGTAGCGAGGGGGTTAGCTACACTGAAGCTTTCTTT. Translation: CASSEGVSYTEAFF.

This clonotype was counted at least ten times. The chain joins TRBV20-1 to TRBJ1-6; the D is unclear. From germline, CDR1 is DFQATT and CDR2 SNEGSKA (reference sequence). Trimming pared 0 bases from V and 3 bases from J, leaving 9 bases between. There are 15 residues in the CDR3. The CDR3 DNA reads TGCAGTGCTAGAGATAGAAAGGGCTATAATTCACCCCTCCACTTT. As protein: CSARDRKGYNSPLHF.

The table lists this clonotype with many counts. The genes are TRBV6-5 and TRBJ2-7; TRBD1 matches 7 bases. This CDR3 is built from 17 residues. Germline trimming cut 0 bases from V and 6 bases from J; bases unmatched to any gene: 14. The germline V gene has CDR1 MNHEY and CDR2 SVGAGI. The CDR3: CASSYSPGQPERIEQYF. DNA for the CDR3: TGTGCCAGCAGTTACTCACCGGGACAGCCAGAGCGGATCGAGCAGTACTTC.

In its sample, this clonotype was seen many times. The chain joins TRBV24-1 to TRBJ2-2; D gene unclear. V was pared by 6 bases and J by 1 base, with 8 bases between. The CDR3 has 14 residues. The germline V gene has CDR1 KGHDR and CDR2 SFDVKD. This CDR3 reads CATSPDRNTGELFF. CDR3 sequence (DNA): TGTGCCACCAGTCCTGATAGGAACACCGGGGAGCTGTTTTTT.

This clonotype was seen repeatedly, ten times or more. The chain has TRBV20-1 and TRBJ1-5; no reliable D call. There are 13 residues in the CDR3. Trimming left V 4 bases short and J 3 bases short, with 10 bases between. Germline CDR1 reads DFQATT; CDR2 reads SNEGSKA (reference sequence). CDR3 protein: CSATARPNQPQHF. Written as DNA, the CDR3 is TGCAGTGCTACTGCCAGACCCAATCAGCCCCAGCATTTT.

This clonotype was recorded many times. The chain is built from TRBV28 and TRBJ1-1, with unresolved D. CDR3 length equals 14 residues. Germline V gene data show CDR1 as MDHEN and CDR2 as SYDVKM. Trimming pared 2 bases from V and 7 bases from J, leaving 14 bases between. The CDR3 region has the DNA TGTGCCAGCAGTTTAGCATCGAGACAATATGAAGCTTTCTTT. This encodes CASSLASRQYEAFF. The variable domain in full, completed from reference TRBV28 and TRBJ1-1, reads DVKVTQSSRYLVKRTGEKVFLECVQDMDHENMFWYRQDPGLGLRLIYFSYDVKMKEKGDIPEGYSVSREKKERFSLILESASTNQTSMYLCASSLASRQYEAFFGQGTRLTVV.

The chain carries TRBV6-1 and TRBJ2-7, with 7 bases lining up with TRBD2. Trimming at V came to 6 bases and at J to 3 bases, leaving 11 bases not matched to a gene. CDR3 length equals 15 residues. Per the germline V gene, CDR1 is MNHNS and CDR2 is SASEGT. Written as DNA, the CDR3 is TGTGCCAGCAGAACCCTAGCGGTTATTCTCTACGAGCAGTACTTC. Translation: CASRTLAVILYEQYF.

This clonotype occurred many times. The rearrangement joins TRBV6-1 to TRBJ2-5; 8 bases are a match to TRBD1. With V trimmed by 8 bases and J by 6 bases, 11 bases remained unmatched. Germline loops: CDR1 MNHNS, CDR2 SASEGT. This CDR3 spans 14 amino acids. The CDR3 region has the DNA TGTGCCAGCGCAGCAGGGGGCGGGATGAAGACCCAGTACTTC. Its translation: CASAAGGGMKTQYF.

Comments on this clonotype: Since a much larger clone is just one base distant, this may be a read error. The chain couples TRBV19 to TRBJ2-7; no firm D call. Germline V lookup: CDR1 LNHDA, CDR2 SQIVND (reference sequence). This CDR3 region has 15 residues. The CDR3 sequence: CASSPSGPPGYEQDF. The CDR3 DNA sequence: TGTGCCAGTAGTCCCTCCGGGCCACCCGGGTACGAGCAGGACTTC.

This clonotype was seen a single time. The chain links TRBV6-2 or TRBV6-3 to TRBJ2-7; D is possibly TRBD1 or TRBD2 (5 bases each). This CDR3 region has 16 residues. V was cut by 0 bases and J by 2 bases, with 14 bases left in between. Germline lookup yields CDR1 MNHEY and CDR2 SVGEGT. CDR3 sequence reads: CASSYSIGAEPYEQYF. The CDR3 DNA follows: TGTGCCAGCAGTTACTCGATCGGGGCCGAACCCTACGAGCAGTACTTC.

This clonotype was detected ten times or more. The V and J genes are TRBV6-1 and TRBJ2-5, with D possibly being TRBD2 (7 bases). The CDR3 covers 15 residues. Trimming removed 4 bases at V and 9 bases at J, with 21 bases between. CDR1 and CDR2 from the germline V gene are MNHNS and SASEGT. The CDR3 DNA follows: TGTGCCAGCAGTGGGGGGCTAGCGGACCGGGGGGCCCAGTACTTC. Translation gives CASSGGLADRGAQYF.

This clonotype was observed many times. The rearrangement uses TRBV27 and TRBJ2-5, with unresolved D. V gave up 5 bases and J gave up 3 bases, with 10 bases separating them. Germline V gene sequence: CDR1 MNHEY, CDR2 SMNVEV (reference sequence). The CDR3 has 13 amino acids. CDR3: CASSKRTKETQYF. In nucleotides, the CDR3 is TGTGCCAGCAGTAAACGGACGAAAGAGACCCAGTACTTC.

The table lists this clonotype with a few counts. In DNA, the CDR3 is TGTGCCAGCAGCTTAGTAGCCTCTGGCGGGCGGACCAGAGGGGAGCAGTACTTC. It yields the protein CASSLVASGGRTRGEQYF. V gene TRBV11-2 combines with J gene TRBJ2-7; TRBD2 is a possible D gene (5 bases). The germline V gene encodes CDR1 SGHAT and CDR2 FQNNGV. There are 18 residues in the CDR3. V shed 1 base and J shed 7 bases, with 26 bases lying between them.

The chain uses TRBV29-1 and TRBJ1-2; D unclear. Per germline, CDR1 SQVTM and CDR2 ANQGSEA. The ends were cut back, 3 bases at V and 8 bases at J, with 4 bases in the middle. The CDR3 extends over 9 amino acids. The CDR3 DNA is TGCAGCGTTGAGGACGGCTACACCTTC. This translates into CSVEDGYTF.